Below, one T cell receptor beta chain is given with its context. This sample was taken from a study of cytomegalovirus exposure and HLA in healthy donors. The PCR employed 60 Vbeta primers together with 13 Jbeta primers. How the authors handled the data: A follow-up analysis tallied 86 million or so unique TCR beta chains, about 10 million shared. Produced via immunoSEQ multiplex PCR; TCRdb's table is partial and in-frame only. The V and J calls and clone size come from that table; D and trimming were worked out from the DNA. The table records tens of thousands of clones, about three fifths of them present only once. CDR3 length equals 15 residues. Trimming took off 3 bases at V and 4 bases at J, with 14 bases between the two ends. Germline assignment: CDR1 SGDLS and CDR2 YYNGEE.

This chain joins TRBV9 and TRBJ2-1, with TRBD2 as a possible D gene (7 bases). This TCR derives from a man aged 45-65 years in good health and CMV-seropositive. Material: PBMCs. This chain's CDR3 is CASSDRGADYNEQFF. The CDR3 DNA reads as TGTGCCAGCAGCGACCGGGGGGCGGATTACAATGAGCAGTTCTTC.